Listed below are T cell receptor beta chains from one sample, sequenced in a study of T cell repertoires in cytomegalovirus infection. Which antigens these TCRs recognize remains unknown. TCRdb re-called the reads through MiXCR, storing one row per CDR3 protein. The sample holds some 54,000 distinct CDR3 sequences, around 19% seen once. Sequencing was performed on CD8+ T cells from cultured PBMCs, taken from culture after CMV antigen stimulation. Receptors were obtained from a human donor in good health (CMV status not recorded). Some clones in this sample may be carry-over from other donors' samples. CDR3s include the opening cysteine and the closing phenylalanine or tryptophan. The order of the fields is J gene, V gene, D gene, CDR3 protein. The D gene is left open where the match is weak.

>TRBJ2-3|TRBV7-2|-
CASSLVAVLAHTDTQYF
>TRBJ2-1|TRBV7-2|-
CASSLLRSSYNEQFF
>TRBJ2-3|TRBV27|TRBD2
CASSHLSGGGTDTQYF
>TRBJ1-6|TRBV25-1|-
CASSPGHYNSPLHF
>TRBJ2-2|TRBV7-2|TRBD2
CASSYRGVTGELFF
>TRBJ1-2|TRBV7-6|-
CASSLEINYGYTF
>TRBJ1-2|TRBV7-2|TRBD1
CASGAPDRGIGGYTF
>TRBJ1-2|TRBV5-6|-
CASSWADSPVYGYTF
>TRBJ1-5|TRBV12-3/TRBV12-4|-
CASSPLGGNQPQHF
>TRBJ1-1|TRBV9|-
CASSGALNTEAFF
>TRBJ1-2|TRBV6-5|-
CASSYGSGYTF
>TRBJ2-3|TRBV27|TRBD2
CASTGGGVGDTQYF
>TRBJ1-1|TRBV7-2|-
CASSQNRASTEAFF
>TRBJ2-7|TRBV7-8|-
CASSSPTATISYEQYF
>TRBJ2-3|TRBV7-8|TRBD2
CASSGTSGGADTQYF
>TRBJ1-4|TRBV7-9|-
CASSLGHSRNEKLFF
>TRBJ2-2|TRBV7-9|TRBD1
CASSPDRGRTGELFF
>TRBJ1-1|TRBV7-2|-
CASSFPQGMNTEAFF
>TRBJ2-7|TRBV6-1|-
CASRREPYEQYF
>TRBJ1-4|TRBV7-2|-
CASSPQGNEGEEKLFF
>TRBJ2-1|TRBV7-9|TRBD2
CASSSAGGPYNEQFF
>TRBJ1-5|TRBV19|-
CASSILDFIEGSFLSASNQPQHF
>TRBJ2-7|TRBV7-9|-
CASSLGWDSHSYEQYF
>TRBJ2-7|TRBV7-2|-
CASSPRTHEQYF